This T cell receptor beta chain emerged from a study of T-cell memory formation after mild COVID-19. This clonotype was seen many times. The target antigen is unknown. Trimming removed 3 bases at V and 0 bases at J, with 14 bases between. This CDR3 has 16 residues. MiXCR, applied by TCRdb to the 5' RACE reads, yields one record per CDR3 protein. The sample lists roughly 450,000 distinct CDR3 sequences; over 15% were seen once. Notes on the study in general: CD4+ clones that contracted lay mainly in CM and EM; CD8+ ones lay in EMRA.

J is TRBJ1-1 and V is TRBV12-3 or TRBV12-4; D is possibly TRBD1 (6 bases). Sequencing was done on a sample of PBMCs or a T cell subset sorted from them (not recorded which). The receptor comes from an adult woman who had mild COVID-19 (a few samples of this study predate the infection). Cell type and time point are not known. CDR3 DNA sequence: TGTGCCAGCAGTTTCGGGGGGCCCCCCATGAACACTGAAGCTTTCTTT. Translation gives CASSFGGPPMNTEAFF.